What follows are 9 T cell receptor beta chains derived from one specimen sequenced in a study of neurological immune-mediated disorders. TCRdb passed the 5' RACE reads through MiXCR, listing each CDR3 protein once. Counted here are some 48,000 distinct CDR3 sequences, about a fifth occurring once; the ten biggest clones make up almost 4.5%. Time point defined: technical triplicate 3. Input material: PBMCs. These receptors came from a man aged 60 to 75 with HTLV-1-associated myelopathy (HAM/TSP).

The gene calls are TRBV5-1 and TRBJ2-2, with a weak D call TRBD2 (6 bases). The CDR3 spans 16 residues. V dropped 4 bases and J dropped 5 bases, with 18 bases sitting between them. Germline CDR1 is SGHRS and CDR2 is YFSETQ. The CDR3 spells CASSPRTTQRTGELFF. CDR3 nucleotides: TGCGCCAGCAGCCCGAGGACTACACAACGAACCGGGGAGCTGTTTTTT.

This clonotype has a count of ten or more. As DNA, the CDR3 is TGTGCCACCAGCTTACAGGGGGCAGGTCAGCCCCAGCATTTT. Encoded protein: CATSLQGAGQPQHF. The chain is built from TRBV15 and TRBJ1-5, with TRBD1 matching 9 bases. Germline CDR1 reads LNHNV; CDR2 reads YYDKDF (reference sequence). The V and J ends lost 5 bases and 6 bases, in that order; junction bases with no gene match: 5. This CDR3 has 14 amino acids.

This clonotype has a count of ten or more. The chain recombines TRBV29-1 with TRBJ1-5; 8 nucleotides line up with TRBD1. Trimming at V came to 5 bases and at J to 6 bases, leaving 6 bases not matched to a gene. The length of the CDR3 is 13 residues. Germline CDR1 reads SQVTM; CDR2 reads ANQGSEA. The CDR3 region is CSVWAGGTQPQHF. CDR3 DNA sequence: TGCAGCGTTTGGGCAGGGGGCACTCAGCCCCAGCATTTT.

The table lists this clonotype with many counts. The CDR3: CASSLQTLAPGSGANVLTF. In DNA, the CDR3 is TGCGCCAGCAGCCTCCAGACTCTAGCGCCTGGCTCTGGGGCCAACGTCCTGACTTTC. The chain carries TRBV5-1 and TRBJ2-6, with D possibly TRBD2 on 6 matching bases. This CDR3 spans 19 amino acids. Germline CDR1 is SGHRS and CDR2 is YFSETQ. The V end was cut by 4 bases, the J end by 0 bases, with 20 bases between.

This clonotype has just a few counts. At one end, the junction sequence differs from germline, possibly due to a read error. The J gene is TRBJ1-3, the V gene TRBV5-1, with D unclear. The CDR3 is made up of 16 amino acids. Germline V gene data show CDR1 as SGHRS and CDR2 as YFSETQ. Here the CDR3 DNA reads TGCGCCAGCGGGCCTAGCTTGATTGCTCCCGGAAACACCATATCTTTT. Protein: CASGPSLIAPGNTISF.

The rearrangement joins TRBV12-3 or TRBV12-4 to TRBJ2-1; 8 nucleotides match TRBD2. This CDR3 contains 15 residues. V was pared by 5 bases and J by 3 bases, with 6 bases of the junction left unmatched. The CDR3 nucleotides read TGTGCCAGCAGTCCCGGAGCGGGGGTCTACAATGAGCAGTTCTTC. Protein sequence: CASSPGAGVYNEQFF.

This clonotype was seen ten or more times. This rearrangement joins TRBV7-2 to TRBJ2-2; no reliable D call. There are 14 residues in the CDR3. Trimming took 1 base from V and 4 from J, leaving 7 bases between them. Germline V lookup: CDR1 SGHTA, CDR2 FQGNSA. Written as DNA, the CDR3 is TGTGCCAGCAGCTTAGGACGGGTCACCGGGGAGCTGTTTTTT. It specifies CASSLGRVTGELFF.

This clonotype was found many times. The chain carries TRBV7-8 and TRBJ2-5, with D perhaps TRBD2 (5 bases). Germline assignment: CDR1 SGHVS and CDR2 FQNEAQ. The CDR3 consists of 12 residues. Trimming shortened V by 5 bases and J by 5 bases, and 9 bases separated the two germline ends. As DNA, the CDR3 is TGTGCCAGCAGCCGGACGGGGGAGACCCAGTACTTC. Its protein is CASSRTGETQYF.

The table lists this clonotype with many counts. This chain links TRBV5-1 with TRBJ2-7; the D is unclear. This CDR3 has 14 amino acids. The germline V gene encodes CDR1 SGHRS and CDR2 YFSETQ. Trimming cost V 0 bases and J 6 bases, with 13 bases left between them. The chain's CDR3 is CASSLAQVSGEQYF. The CDR3 DNA reads TGCGCCAGCAGCTTGGCCCAGGTTTCGGGCGAGCAGTACTTC.